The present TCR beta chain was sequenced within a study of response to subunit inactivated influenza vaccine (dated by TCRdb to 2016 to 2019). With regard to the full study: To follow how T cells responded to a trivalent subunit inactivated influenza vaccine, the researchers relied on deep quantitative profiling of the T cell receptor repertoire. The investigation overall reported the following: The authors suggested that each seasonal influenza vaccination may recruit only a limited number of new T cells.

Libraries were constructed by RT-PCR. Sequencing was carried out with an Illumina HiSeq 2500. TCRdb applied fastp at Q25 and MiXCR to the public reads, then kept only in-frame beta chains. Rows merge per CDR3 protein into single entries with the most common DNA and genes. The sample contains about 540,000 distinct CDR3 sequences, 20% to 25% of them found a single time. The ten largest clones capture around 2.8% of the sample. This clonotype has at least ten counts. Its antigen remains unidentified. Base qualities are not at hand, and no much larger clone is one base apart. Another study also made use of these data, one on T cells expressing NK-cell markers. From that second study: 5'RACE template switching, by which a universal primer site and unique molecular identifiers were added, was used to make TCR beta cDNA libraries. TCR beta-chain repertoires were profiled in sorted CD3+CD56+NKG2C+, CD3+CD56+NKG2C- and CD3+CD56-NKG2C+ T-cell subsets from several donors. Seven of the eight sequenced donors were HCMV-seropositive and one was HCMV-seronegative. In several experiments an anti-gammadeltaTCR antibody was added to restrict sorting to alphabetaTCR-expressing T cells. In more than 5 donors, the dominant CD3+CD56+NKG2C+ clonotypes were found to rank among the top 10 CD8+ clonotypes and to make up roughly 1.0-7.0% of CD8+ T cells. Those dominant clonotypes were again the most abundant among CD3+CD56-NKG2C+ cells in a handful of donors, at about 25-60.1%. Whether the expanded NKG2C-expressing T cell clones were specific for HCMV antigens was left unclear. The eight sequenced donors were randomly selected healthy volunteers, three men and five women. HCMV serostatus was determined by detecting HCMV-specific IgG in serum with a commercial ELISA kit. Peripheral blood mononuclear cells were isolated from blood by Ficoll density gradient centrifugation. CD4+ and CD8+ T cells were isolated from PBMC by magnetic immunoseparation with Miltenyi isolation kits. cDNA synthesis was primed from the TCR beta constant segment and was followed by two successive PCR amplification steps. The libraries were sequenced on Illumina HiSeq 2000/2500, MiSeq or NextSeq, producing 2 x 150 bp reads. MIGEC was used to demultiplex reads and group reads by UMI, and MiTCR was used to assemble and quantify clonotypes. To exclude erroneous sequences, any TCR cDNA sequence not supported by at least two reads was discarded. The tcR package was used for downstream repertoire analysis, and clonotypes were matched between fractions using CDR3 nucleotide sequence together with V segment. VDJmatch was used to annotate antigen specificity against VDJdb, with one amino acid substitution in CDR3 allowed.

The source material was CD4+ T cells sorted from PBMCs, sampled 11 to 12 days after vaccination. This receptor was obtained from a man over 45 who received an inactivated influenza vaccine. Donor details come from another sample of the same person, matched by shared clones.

CDR3 sequence: CASTRVDRFVYGYTF. The DNA reads TGTGCCAGCACCCGAGTGGACCGGTTTGTCTATGGCTACACCTTC. The sequence joins TRBV12-3 or TRBV12-4 to TRBJ1-2; no D gene can be assigned with confidence. Trimming at the junction amounts to 7 bases on V and 4 bases on J, and the germline ends lie 19 bases apart. Taken from cysteine to phenylalanine, the CDR3 has 15 residues. Solely the CDR3 DNA is kept, with 45 bases framed from the first base.